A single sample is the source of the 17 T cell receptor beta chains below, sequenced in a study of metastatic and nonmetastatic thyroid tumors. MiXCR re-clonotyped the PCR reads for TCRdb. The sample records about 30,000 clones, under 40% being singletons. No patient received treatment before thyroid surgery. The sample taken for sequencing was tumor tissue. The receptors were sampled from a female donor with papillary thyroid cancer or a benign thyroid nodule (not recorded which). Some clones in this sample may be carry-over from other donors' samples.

CDR3 loop: CAISADRGLSPLHF. The CDR3 region has the DNA TGTGCCATCAGTGCGGACAGGGGGCTGTCACCCCTCCACTTT. This chain uses TRBV10-3 with TRBJ1-6, with 11 bases fitting TRBD1. CDR1 is ENHRY and CDR2 is SYGVKD in the germline V gene. This CDR3 region has 14 residues. V lost 4 bases, J lost 10 bases, and 3 bases stayed unmatched.

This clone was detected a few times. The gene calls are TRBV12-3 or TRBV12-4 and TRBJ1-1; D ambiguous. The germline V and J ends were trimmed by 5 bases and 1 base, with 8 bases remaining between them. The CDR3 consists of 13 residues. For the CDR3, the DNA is TGTGCCAGCAGTACCGACACGAACACTGAAGCTTTCTTT. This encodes CASSTDTNTEAFF.

The DNA for the CDR3 is TGTGCCACCAGTGGGGACAGGGTAAAAGAGACCCAGTACTTC. It encodes CATSGDRVKETQYF. The chain recombines TRBV24-1 with TRBJ2-5; 9 bases map to TRBD1. The J segment lost 3 bases and the V segment lost 5 bases, leaving 3 bases of the junction unmatched. Germline V gene data show CDR1 as KGHDR and CDR2 as SFDVKD. The CDR3 length is 14 residues.

CDR3 in DNA: TGTGCCAGCAGCTTTACCGGGACTAGCGGGAGCTCCGCCTACGAGCAGTACTTC. Its protein is CASSFTGTSGSSAYEQYF. The genes are TRBV7-8 and TRBJ2-7, with 14 bases lining up with TRBD2. V shed 3 bases, J shed 2 bases, and the junction held 9 bases outside the gene matches. The CDR3 length is 18 residues. Germline lookup yields CDR1 SGHVS and CDR2 FQNEAQ.

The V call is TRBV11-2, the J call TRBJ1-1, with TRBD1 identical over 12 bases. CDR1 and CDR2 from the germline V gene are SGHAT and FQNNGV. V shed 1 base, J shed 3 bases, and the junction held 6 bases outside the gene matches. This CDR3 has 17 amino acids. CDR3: CASSLVSGTGGHTEAFF. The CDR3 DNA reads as TGTGCCAGCAGCTTAGTGTCGGGGACAGGGGGCCACACTGAAGCTTTCTTT.

The CDR3 region has the DNA TGCGCCAGCAGTGCGACAGGCCCGAACTATGGCTACACCTTC. Its translation: CASSATGPNYGYTF. This chain uses TRBV10-2 with TRBJ1-2, with D maybe TRBD1 (6 bases). This CDR3 has 14 amino acids. Germline V gene sequence: CDR1 WSHSY, CDR2 SAAADI. V lost 4 bases to trimming and J lost 2 bases, with 11 bases between them.

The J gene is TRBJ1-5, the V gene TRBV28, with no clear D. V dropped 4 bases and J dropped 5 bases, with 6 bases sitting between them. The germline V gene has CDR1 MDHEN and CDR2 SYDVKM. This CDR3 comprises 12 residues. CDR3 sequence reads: CASSSIHQPQHF. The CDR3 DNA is TGTGCCAGCAGTTCAATACATCAGCCCCAGCATTTT.

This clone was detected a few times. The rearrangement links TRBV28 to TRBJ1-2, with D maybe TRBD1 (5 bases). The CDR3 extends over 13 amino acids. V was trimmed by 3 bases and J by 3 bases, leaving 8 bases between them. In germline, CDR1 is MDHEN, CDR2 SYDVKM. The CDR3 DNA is TGTGCCAGCAGTTTGGGGGGGGACTATGGCTACACCTTC. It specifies CASSLGGDYGYTF.

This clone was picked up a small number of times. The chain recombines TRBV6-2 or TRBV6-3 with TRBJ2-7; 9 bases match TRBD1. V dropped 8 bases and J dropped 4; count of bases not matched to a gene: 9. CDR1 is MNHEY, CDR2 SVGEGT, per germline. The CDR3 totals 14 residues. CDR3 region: CASGRSDRGYEQYF. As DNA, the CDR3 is TGTGCCAGCGGTCGCAGTGACAGGGGGTACGAGCAGTACTTC.

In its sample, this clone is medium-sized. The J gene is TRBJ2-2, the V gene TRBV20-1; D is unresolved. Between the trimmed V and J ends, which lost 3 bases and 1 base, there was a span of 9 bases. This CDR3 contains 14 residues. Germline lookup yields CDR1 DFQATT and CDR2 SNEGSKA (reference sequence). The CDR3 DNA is TGCAGTGCTAGGCCGGACGGGAACACCGGGGAGCTGTTTTTT. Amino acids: CSARPDGNTGELFF.

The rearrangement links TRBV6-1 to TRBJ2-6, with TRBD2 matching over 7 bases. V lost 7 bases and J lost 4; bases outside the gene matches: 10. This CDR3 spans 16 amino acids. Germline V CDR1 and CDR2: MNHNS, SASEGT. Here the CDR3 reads CASTHGGFAGANVLTF. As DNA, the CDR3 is TGTGCCAGCACCCACGGGGGGTTCGCGGGGGCCAACGTCCTGACTTTC.

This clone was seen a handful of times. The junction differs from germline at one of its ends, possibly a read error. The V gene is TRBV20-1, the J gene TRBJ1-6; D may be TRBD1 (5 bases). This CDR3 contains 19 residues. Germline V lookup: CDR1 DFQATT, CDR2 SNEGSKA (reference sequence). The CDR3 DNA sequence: TGCAGTGCCAGAGTTGGGGACCGTTTATCAAGCTCCTATAATTCACCCCTCCACTTT. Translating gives CSARVGDRLSSSYNSPLHF.

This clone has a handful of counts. The CDR3 nucleotides read TGTGCCAGCAGCCTGGATGACGAGCAGTACTTC. It encodes CASSLDDEQYF. J is TRBJ2-7 and V is TRBV7-9; D gene uncertain. The germline gives CDR1 SEHNR, CDR2 FQNEAQ (reference sequence). The CDR3 runs 11 residues. Trimming left V 5 bases short and J 5 bases short, with 7 bases between.

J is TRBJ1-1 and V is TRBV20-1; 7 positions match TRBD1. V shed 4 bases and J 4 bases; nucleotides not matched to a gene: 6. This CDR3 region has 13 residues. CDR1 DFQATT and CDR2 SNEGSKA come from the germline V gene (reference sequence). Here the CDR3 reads CSATLAGGTEAFF. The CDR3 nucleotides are TGCAGTGCTACCTTGGCAGGGGGCACTGAAGCTTTCTTT.

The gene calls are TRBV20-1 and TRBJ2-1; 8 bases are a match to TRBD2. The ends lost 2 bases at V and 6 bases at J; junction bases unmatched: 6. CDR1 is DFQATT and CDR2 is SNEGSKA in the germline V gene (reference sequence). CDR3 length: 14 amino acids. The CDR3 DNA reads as TGCAGTGCTAGATGGCGGGAGGTGGGCAATGAGCAGTTCTTC. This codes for CSARWREVGNEQFF.

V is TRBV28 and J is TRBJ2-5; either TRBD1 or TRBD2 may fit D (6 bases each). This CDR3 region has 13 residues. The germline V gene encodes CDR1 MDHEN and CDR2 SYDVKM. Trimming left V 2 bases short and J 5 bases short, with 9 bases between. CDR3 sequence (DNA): TGTGCCAGCAGTTTAACAGGGAGGGAGACCCAGTACTTC. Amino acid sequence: CASSLTGRETQYF.

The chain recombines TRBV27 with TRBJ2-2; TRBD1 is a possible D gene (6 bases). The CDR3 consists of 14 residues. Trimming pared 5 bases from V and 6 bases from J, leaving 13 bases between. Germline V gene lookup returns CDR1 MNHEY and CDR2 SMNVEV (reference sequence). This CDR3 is CASSAQGWAGELFF. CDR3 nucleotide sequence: TGTGCCAGCAGTGCACAGGGTTGGGCCGGGGAGCTGTTTTTT.